A selection of T cell receptor beta chains follows, all from one sample in a study of blood T cell repertoires in COVID-19. TCRdb's table, derived via immunoSEQ multiplex PCR, lists solely in-frame clones and lacks some. The sample has roughly 68,000 clones; about 87% are singletons. Source material: peripheral blood. These receptors all stem from a woman aged 70-85 years with acute or convalescent COVID-19. Both conserved end residues are part of each CDR3. A D gene is named only where the DNA matches it firmly. Some rows mark clone size as missing; the rest say once, few, many or name a class of expanded clone.

D gene: -
J gene: TRBJ1-1
V gene: TRBV7-2
clone size: -
CDR3 protein: CASSFFQGRNTEAFF
CDR3 DNA: TGTGCCAGCAGCTTTTTCCAGGGGCGGAACACTGAAGCTTTCTTT

D gene: -
J gene: TRBJ1-5
V gene: TRBV28
clone size: -
CDR3 protein: CASSFSGSLSQPQHF
CDR3 DNA: TGTGCCAGCAGTTTCTCGGGAAGCTTGAGTCAGCCCCAGCATTTT

D gene: TRBD2
J gene: TRBJ2-7
V gene: TRBV18
clone size: -
CDR3 protein: CASSPGGGLEQYF
CDR3 DNA: TGTGCCAGCTCACCCGGGGGAGGGTTGGAGCAGTACTTC

D gene: -
J gene: TRBJ1-1
V gene: TRBV28
clone size: -
CDR3 protein: CASSWGVGVAFF
CDR3 DNA: TGTGCCAGCAGTTGGGGGGTTGGGGTCGCTTTCTTT

D gene: -
J gene: TRBJ2-7
V gene: TRBV30
clone size: -
CDR3 protein: CAWSRGLREQYF
CDR3 DNA: TGTGCCTGGAGCAGGGGATTAAGGGAGCAGTACTTC

D gene: -
J gene: TRBJ1-1
V gene: TRBV5-1
clone size: once
CDR3 protein: CASSPQTQGTNTEAFF
CDR3 DNA: TGCGCCAGCAGCCCACAAACTCAGGGGACGAACACTGAAGCTTTCTTT

D gene: -
J gene: TRBJ2-1
V gene: TRBV7-2
clone size: -
CDR3 protein: CASSFGGSSYNEQFF
CDR3 DNA: TGTGCCAGCAGCTTCGGGGGAAGCTCCTACAATGAGCAGTTCTTC

D gene: TRBD1
J gene: TRBJ2-7
V gene: TRBV16
clone size: -
CDR3 protein: CASSLGTGGEQYF
CDR3 DNA: TGTGCCAGCAGCCTCGGGACAGGGGGCGAGCAGTACTTC

D gene: TRBD1
J gene: TRBJ1-5
V gene: TRBV6-2/TRBV6-3
clone size: -
CDR3 protein: CASSYPGTASNQPQHF
CDR3 DNA: TGTGCCAGCAGTTATCCCGGGACAGCAAGCAATCAGCCCCAGCATTTT

D gene: -
J gene: TRBJ1-4
V gene: TRBV28
clone size: -
CDR3 protein: CASRDSANEKLFF
CDR3 DNA: TGTGCCAGCAGGGACAGCGCTAATGAAAAACTGTTTTTT

D gene: -
J gene: TRBJ1-2
V gene: TRBV29-1
clone size: -
CDR3 protein: CSVGGSNYGYTF
CDR3 DNA: TGCAGCGTTGGGGGCAGTAACTATGGCTACACCTTC

D gene: -
J gene: TRBJ1-5
V gene: TRBV6-2/TRBV6-3
clone size: -
CDR3 protein: CASSYWQNQPQHF
CDR3 DNA: TGTGCCAGCAGTTACTGGCAGAATCAGCCCCAGCATTTT

D gene: TRBD2
J gene: TRBJ2-1
V gene: TRBV4-2
clone size: -
CDR3 protein: CASSDLLAGGGNEQFF
CDR3 DNA: TGTGCCAGCAGCGACCTCCTAGCGGGAGGCGGGAATGAGCAGTTCTTC

D gene: -
J gene: TRBJ2-5
V gene: TRBV5-4
clone size: -
CDR3 protein: CASSLSGAQETQYF
CDR3 DNA: TGTGCCAGCAGCCTCAGCGGTGCCCAAGAGACCCAGTACTTC

D gene: TRBD2
J gene: TRBJ2-3
V gene: TRBV2
clone size: -
CDR3 protein: CASNRLAGTTDTQYF
CDR3 DNA: TGTGCCAGCAACAGACTAGCGGGGACCACAGATACGCAGTATTTT

D gene: -
J gene: TRBJ1-1
V gene: TRBV3-1/TRBV3-2
clone size: -
CDR3 protein: CASGRGTEAFF
CDR3 DNA: TGTGCTAGCGGAAGGGGCACTGAAGCTTTCTTT

D gene: -
J gene: TRBJ2-3
V gene: TRBV28
clone size: -
CDR3 protein: CASSHGLRGKDTQYF
CDR3 DNA: TGTGCCAGCAGCCACGGACTACGAGGGAAAGATACGCAGTATTTT

D gene: -
J gene: TRBJ2-1
V gene: TRBV25-1
clone size: -
CDR3 protein: CASSEQDSSYNEQFF
CDR3 DNA: TGTGCCAGCAGTGAACAGGATAGCTCCTACAATGAGCAGTTCTTC

D gene: TRBD1
J gene: TRBJ1-2
V gene: TRBV5-4
clone size: -
CDR3 protein: CASSSTTGVYGYTF
CDR3 DNA: TGTGCCAGCAGCTCCACGACAGGGGTCTATGGCTACACCTTC

D gene: -
J gene: TRBJ1-6
V gene: TRBV4-1
clone size: once
CDR3 protein: CASSQDPRRESPLHF
CDR3 DNA: TGCGCCAGCAGCCAAGATCCAAGGAGGGAATCACCCCTCCACTTT

D gene: -
J gene: TRBJ2-1
V gene: TRBV4-1
clone size: few
CDR3 protein: CASSQVTSDNEQFF
CDR3 DNA: TGCGCCAGCAGCCAAGTCACGAGCGACAATGAGCAGTTCTTC

D gene: TRBD1
J gene: TRBJ1-5
V gene: TRBV2
clone size: -
CDR3 protein: CASKTGTGVQPQHF
CDR3 DNA: TGTGCCAGCAAAACGGGGACAGGGGTCCAGCCCCAGCATTTT

D gene: -
J gene: TRBJ1-5
V gene: TRBV2
clone size: once
CDR3 protein: CASSPNSGDNQPQHF
CDR3 DNA: TGTGCCAGCAGCCCGAATTCAGGGGACAATCAGCCCCAGCATTTT

D gene: -
J gene: TRBJ1-5
V gene: TRBV7-2
clone size: -
CDR3 protein: CASSSHSDRNQPQHF
CDR3 DNA: TGTGCCAGCAGCTCCCATTCCGACAGGAATCAGCCCCAGCATTTT

D gene: -
J gene: TRBJ2-7
V gene: TRBV6-1
clone size: -
CDR3 protein: CASSENGLPYEQYF
CDR3 DNA: TGTGCCAGCAGTGAGAACGGGTTACCCTACGAGCAGTACTTC

D gene: TRBD1
J gene: TRBJ1-5
V gene: TRBV6-2/TRBV6-3
clone size: -
CDR3 protein: CASSYAYRGPQPQHF
CDR3 DNA: TGTGCCAGCAGTTACGCCTACAGGGGGCCTCAGCCCCAGCATTTT

D gene: TRBD2
J gene: TRBJ2-2
V gene: TRBV6-4
clone size: -
CDR3 protein: CASAPGLAYTGELFF
CDR3 DNA: TGTGCCAGTGCTCCGGGACTAGCTTACACCGGGGAGCTGTTTTTT

D gene: -
J gene: TRBJ1-6
V gene: TRBV6-6
clone size: -
CDR3 protein: CASSYSGSSYNSPLHF
CDR3 DNA: TGTGCCAGCAGTTACTCCGGGAGCTCCTATAATTCACCCCTCCACTTT

D gene: -
J gene: TRBJ2-3
V gene: TRBV4-3
clone size: -
CDR3 protein: CASSPNSGGGTDTQYF
CDR3 DNA: TGCGCCAGCAGCCCTAATTCTGGAGGCGGGACAGATACGCAGTATTTT

D gene: -
J gene: TRBJ1-6
V gene: TRBV9
clone size: -
CDR3 protein: CASSVGGGRESPLHF
CDR3 DNA: TGTGCCAGCAGCGTGGGAGGGGGAAGAGAATCACCCCTCCACTTT

D gene: -
J gene: TRBJ1-6
V gene: TRBV7-2
clone size: -
CDR3 protein: CASSYPIGGTNSPLHF
CDR3 DNA: TGTGCCAGCAGCTATCCTATCGGAGGAACCAATTCACCCCTCCACTTT

D gene: TRBD1
J gene: TRBJ1-2
V gene: TRBV6-4
clone size: -
CDR3 protein: CASSATGTGYGYTF
CDR3 DNA: TGTGCCAGCAGCGCTACCGGGACAGGGTATGGCTACACCTTC

D gene: -
J gene: TRBJ2-5
V gene: TRBV18
clone size: -
CDR3 protein: CASSPPGRPETQYF
CDR3 DNA: TGTGCCAGCTCACCGCCAGGGAGGCCAGAGACCCAGTACTTC

D gene: -
J gene: TRBJ2-7
V gene: TRBV3-1/TRBV3-2
clone size: -
CDR3 protein: CASSPQGPSYGQYF
CDR3 DNA: TGTGCCAGCAGCCCACAGGGCCCCTCCTACGGGCAGTACTTC

D gene: -
J gene: TRBJ2-3
V gene: TRBV28
clone size: -
CDR3 protein: CASSLFSRDGGTDTQYF
CDR3 DNA: TGTGCCAGCAGTTTGTTTTCGAGGGATGGTGGAACAGATACGCAGTATTTT

D gene: -
J gene: TRBJ1-2
V gene: TRBV28
clone size: few
CDR3 protein: CASLEINYGYTF
CDR3 DNA: TGTGCCAGCCTAGAGATTAACTATGGCTACACCTTC

D gene: -
J gene: TRBJ2-5
V gene: TRBV18
clone size: -
CDR3 protein: CASSRVRETQYF
CDR3 DNA: TGTGCCAGCTCCAGGGTGCGGGAGACCCAGTACTTC

D gene: -
J gene: TRBJ1-2
V gene: TRBV5-1
clone size: -
CDR3 protein: CASSLEAAYGYTF
CDR3 DNA: TGCGCCAGCAGCTTGGAGGCGGCTTATGGCTACACCTTC

D gene: TRBD2
J gene: TRBJ2-5
V gene: TRBV13
clone size: -
CDR3 protein: CASSRGLAGHQETQYF
CDR3 DNA: TGTGCCAGCAGCCGGGGACTAGCGGGGCACCAAGAGACCCAGTACTTC

D gene: -
J gene: TRBJ1-1
V gene: TRBV10-3
clone size: once
CDR3 protein: CAISESAAHQGTEAFF
CDR3 DNA: TGTGCCATCAGTGAGTCGGCGGCACACCAGGGCACTGAAGCTTTCTTT

D gene: TRBD2
J gene: TRBJ2-4
V gene: TRBV15
clone size: -
CDR3 protein: CATSSLGGGLAKNIQYF
CDR3 DNA: TGTGCCACCAGCAGCCTCGGGGGGGGACTAGCCAAAAACATTCAGTACTTC

D gene: -
J gene: TRBJ1-6
V gene: TRBV18
clone size: -
CDR3 protein: CASSPDSSYNSPLHF
CDR3 DNA: TGTGCCAGCTCACCAGACAGCTCCTATAATTCACCCCTCCACTTT

D gene: TRBD1
J gene: TRBJ2-7
V gene: TRBV9
clone size: -
CDR3 protein: CASSVDRGVLYEQYF
CDR3 DNA: TGTGCCAGCAGCGTGGACAGGGGGGTCCTCTACGAGCAGTACTTC

D gene: TRBD1
J gene: TRBJ2-1
V gene: TRBV18
clone size: -
CDR3 protein: CASSLGGQGTEQFF
CDR3 DNA: TGTGCCAGCTCACTAGGGGGACAGGGGACTGAGCAGTTCTTC